This T cell receptor (beta chain) was found in a study of T cell clonality in common variable immunodeficiency. Clones were read by immunoSEQ multiplex PCR, and TCRdb kept only the in-frame ones, dropping some. Recorded here are 40,000 to 65,000 clones, none singletons. This clone has more than one count but fewer than ten. The sample consisted of peripheral blood mononuclear cells. The receptor was isolated from a person between 18 and 70 years old in good health.

The covered CDR3 bases are TGTGCCAGCAGCTTAGTTGTAGGGGGCGCCGAAAAG. Amino acids: CASSLVVGGAEK. The whole CDR3 protein reads CASSLVVGGAEKLFF. The chain recombines TRBV7-2 with TRBJ2-2; TRBD1 aligns across 7 bases. Read coverage stops 3 residues before the CDR3 terminus; the germline J gene supplies the remainder. This CDR3 has 15 amino acids. Per the germline V gene, CDR1 is SGHTA and CDR2 is FQGNSA.